This T cell receptor (beta chain) appears in the sequencing data of a study of cytomegalovirus exposure and HLA in healthy donors. General study points: Differences between HLA loci emerged in a later analysis of TCR association rates, with DRB1 most and HLA-C fewest. Generally TCR sequences proved uncommon, though certain public TCRs appeared in numerous donors.

Looked up from germline, CDR1 is SQVTM and CDR2 is ANQGSEA. After removal of 5 bases from V and 5 bases from J, the junction contained 11 bases not matched to a gene. The CDR3 has 14 amino acids. Note on this clone: Its cognate antigen is unknown.

PCR employed 60 Vbeta and 13 Jbeta primers. Profiled with immunoSEQ multiplex PCR; TCRdb holds only in-frame clones, not every one. Of fewer than 200,000 clones in the sample, about 80% were seen once. This TCR was sampled from a young man in good health and CMV-seropositive. The sequenced material came from PBMCs. The genes are TRBV29-1 and TRBJ1-2, with 7 bases that match TRBD1. CDR3 sequence: CSVPGQRDGYGYTF. Written as DNA, the CDR3 is TGCAGCGTTCCGGGACAGCGAGATGGATATGGCTACACCTTC.